This record looks at one TCR beta chain sequence and its context. What it binds is not known. This sample is drawn from a study of a mutant IDH1 vaccine in newly diagnosed glioma. Study details: Vaccines were first given 4-6 weeks after radiotherapy alone, or with temozolomide cycles. Pretreatment consisted of radiotherapy, temozolomide, or both, with most receiving both.

Time point: week 23, last vaccination. Topical imiquimod accompanied each vaccine dose, which consisted of 300 ug of mutant IDH1 20-mer peptide. Each of the donors came in with new WHO grade 3 or 4 astrocytomas that were IDH1-mutant and ATRX-lost. TCRdb's copy holds only in-frame clones and misses some; the assay was immunoSEQ multiplex PCR. The data show approximately 67,000 clones, over 75% seen once. Notes on the study in general: There seemed to be no relation between pseudoprogression and changes in top peripheral T cell clonotypes.

Germline assignment: CDR1 SGHKS and CDR2 YYEKEE (reference sequence). After removal of 4 bases from V and 3 bases from J, the junction contained 4 bases not matched to a gene. The CDR3 is 13 amino acids. The rearrangement joins TRBV5-5 to TRBJ2-7; 7 bases align to TRBD1. This specimen was PBMCs, taken from a glioma patient whose treatment included an IDH1 peptide vaccine. The TCR sequence derives from a man younger than 30 with glioma. DNA for the CDR3: TGTGCCAGCAGCCCAGCAGGGGGCTACGAGCAGTACTTC. Translating it yields CASSPAGGYEQYF.